The 27 T cell receptor beta chains below all came from one sample that was sequenced in a study of cytomegalovirus exposure and HLA in healthy donors. Researchers ran the PCR with 60 Vbeta and 13 Jbeta primers. TCRdb's table, derived via immunoSEQ multiplex PCR, lists solely in-frame clones and lacks some. The data show approximately 160,000 clones, around 68% seen once. The sample was PBMCs. The receptors shown here come from a woman aged 40 to 50 in good health and CMV-seropositive.

This clone was counted only a few times. The chain employs TRBV5-1 and TRBJ1-3; D ambiguous. Between the trimmed V and J ends, which lost 4 bases and 0 bases, there was a span of 17 bases. The CDR3 contains 17 residues. In germline, CDR1 is SGHRS, CDR2 YFSETQ. CDR3 region: CASSPQASPTSGNTIYF. The CDR3 region has the DNA TGCGCCAGCAGCCCCCAGGCGTCTCCAACCTCTGGAAACACCATATATTTT.

This clone was observed once. The chain links TRBV5-1 to TRBJ2-2; 8 positions agree with TRBD2. V lost 3 bases and J lost 4; bases outside the gene matches: 8. The CDR3 sequence is 16 residues long. Germline CDR1 is SGHRS and CDR2 is YFSETQ. Here the CDR3 reads CASSSGLAALTGELFF. DNA of the CDR3: TGCGCCAGCAGCTCAGGACTAGCCGCCCTCACCGGGGAGCTGTTTTTT.

This clone was detected only a few times. The rearrangement links TRBV5-1 to TRBJ1-5, with TRBD1 as a possible D gene (6 bases). The ends were cut back, 0 bases at V and 7 bases at J, with 8 bases in the middle. This CDR3 comprises 13 residues. Germline loops: CDR1 SGHRS, CDR2 YFSETQ. CDR3 sequence: CASSLGTGQPQHF. Written as DNA, the CDR3 is TGCGCCAGCAGCTTGGGTACAGGGCAGCCCCAGCATTTT.

This clone was detected once. The DNA for the CDR3 is TGTGCCAGCAGGACGACTAGCGGGATGATGTACTTC. Its translation is CASRTTSGMMYF. The chain employs TRBV25-1 and TRBJ2-7; TRBD2 matches 11 bases. V dropped 6 bases and J dropped 12; count of bases not matched to a gene: 7. This CDR3 has 12 residues. Germline CDR1 and CDR2: MGHDK and SYGVNS.

A single count supports this clone. This sequence joins TRBV7-8 and TRBJ2-5, with 14 bases that match TRBD2. With V trimmed by 1 base and J by 4 bases, 2 bases remained unmatched. CDR3 size: 16 residues. CDR1 and CDR2 from the germline V gene are SGHVS and FQNEAQ. CDR3: CASSLGGLAGVETQYF. For the CDR3, the DNA is TGTGCCAGCAGCTTAGGGGGACTAGCGGGAGTAGAGACCCAGTACTTC.

This clone was found a few times. The chain links TRBV29-1 to TRBJ2-6, with a weak D call TRBD2 (5 bases). This CDR3 region has 13 residues. CDR1 is SQVTM and CDR2 is ANQGSEA in the germline V gene. The CDR3 DNA is TGCAGGGACTTCTCCTCTGGGGCCAACGTCCTGACTTTC. As protein: CRDFSSGANVLTF.

This chain uses TRBV19 with TRBJ2-5, with TRBD1 identical over 7 bases. The V segment lost 6 bases and the J segment 1 base; nucleotides outside the gene matches: 2. Per germline, CDR1 LNHDA and CDR2 SQIVND (reference sequence). The CDR3 has 13 amino acids. The CDR3, as DNA: TGTGCCAGTAGGCGACAGGGCCAAGAGACCCAGTACTTC. Its protein is CASRRQGQETQYF.

Only one count was recorded for this clone. V and J are TRBV11-3 and TRBJ2-2; TRBD2 aligns across 7 bases. V shed 1 base, J shed 4 bases, and the junction held 6 bases outside the gene matches. The CDR3 totals 16 residues. The germline CDR1 and CDR2 sequences are SGHNT and YENEEA. The CDR3 is CASSLGAGALTGELFF. CDR3 coding DNA: TGTGCCAGCAGCTTAGGGGCGGGAGCCCTCACCGGGGAGCTGTTTTTT.

This clone came up a few times. The chain uses TRBV18 and TRBJ1-1, with 7 bases identical to TRBD1. V was clipped by 6 bases and J by 11 bases; unmatched bases: 12. The CDR3 runs to 13 residues. CDR1 KGHSH and CDR2 LQKENI come from the germline V gene. CDR3 nucleotide sequence: TGTGCCAGCTCCCAAGTCGACAGGGCGTGGGCTTTCTTT. Residues: CASSQVDRAWAFF.

This clone was found once. The V gene is TRBV7-2, the J gene TRBJ2-5; D call uncertain. Gene TRBJ2-7 matches the end of the DNA better, so the J call may be wrong. Germline V gives CDR1 SGHTA, CDR2 FQGNSA. The CDR3 has 11 residues. In DNA, the CDR3 is TGTGCCAGCAGCCATACCTACGAGCAGTACTTC. Protein: CASSHTYEQYF.

The V gene is TRBV10-2, the J gene TRBJ1-1, with D possibly being TRBD1 (5 bases). With 0 bases removed from V and 1 base from J, the gap between germline ends came to 15 bases. CDR1 is WSHSY, CDR2 SAAADI, per germline. This CDR3 region has 17 residues. The CDR3 spells CASSESGFWGPNTEAFF. The CDR3 nucleotides are TGCGCCAGCAGTGAGTCTGGTTTTTGGGGCCCGAACACTGAAGCTTTCTTT.

There are a few counts of this clone. The rearrangement joins TRBV6-4 to TRBJ1-3, with 9 bases lining up with TRBD1. J lost 2 bases, V lost 6 bases, and 8 bases had no gene match. Germline V gene lookup returns CDR1 MRHNA and CDR2 SNTAGT. This CDR3 spans 16 amino acids. The CDR3 reads CASRTGTGNPGNTIYF. CDR3 DNA sequence: TGTGCCAGCAGAACCGGGACAGGGAACCCTGGAAACACCATATATTTT.

This clone was detected a few times. The gene calls are TRBV4-3 and TRBJ2-5; 8 nucleotides line up with TRBD2. Germline CDR1 is LGHNA and CDR2 is YSLEER. CDR3 length: 17 residues. V trimming: 0 bases; J trimming: 4 bases; junction bases outside the gene matches: 10. The CDR3 is CASSQDLGGGRRETQYF. The CDR3 nucleotides read TGCGCCAGCAGCCAAGATCTCGGGGGCGGGAGGAGAGAGACCCAGTACTTC.

As for this clone: Sequence at one end of the junction differs from germline and may be a read error. The chain uses TRBV7-7 and TRBJ2-5; D is perhaps TRBD2 (6 bases). Per the germline V gene, CDR1 is SSHAT and CDR2 is FNYEAQ (reference sequence). CDR3 size: 14 residues. The CDR3, as DNA: TGTGCTAGCAGTAATACGGGGGTTGGGGAGACCCAGTACTTC. Residues: CASSNTGVGETQYF.

This clone was counted a single time. The CDR3, as DNA: TGTGCCAGCAGCTTTTATTTAGGGGCCAGCTCTGGGGCCAACGTCCTGACTTTC. Amino acids: CASSFYLGASSGANVLTF. V is TRBV5-4 and J is TRBJ2-6; a possible D gene is TRBD1 (5 bases). This CDR3 region has 18 residues. V was shortened by 2 bases and J by 0 bases, with 15 bases between the two germline ends. Per germline, CDR1 SGHNT and CDR2 YYREEE (reference sequence).

V usage is TRBV4-3 and J usage is TRBJ2-5, with TRBD2 matching 9 bases. After removal of 0 bases from V and 5 bases from J, the junction contained 7 bases not matched to a gene. The CDR3 length is 16 residues. Germline V gene data show CDR1 as LGHNA and CDR2 as YSLEER. This chain's CDR3 is CASSQDFRTSDETQYF. The CDR3 bases are TGCGCCAGCAGCCAAGATTTCCGGACTAGCGATGAGACCCAGTACTTC.

This clone was detected only once. This sequence joins TRBV9 and TRBJ2-7; D may be TRBD2 (5 bases). Germline CDR1 and CDR2: SGDLS and YYNGEE. Trimming removed 4 bases from V and 3 bases from J, with 11 bases in between. This CDR3 is 13 amino acids long. CDR3 coding DNA: TGTGCCAGCAGCCTTGGACGGGGCTACGAGCAGTACTTC. It encodes CASSLGRGYEQYF.

The gene calls are TRBV4-3 and TRBJ2-3, with TRBD2 identical over 9 bases. The CDR3 loop spans 17 amino acids. The germline gives CDR1 LGHNA, CDR2 YSLEER. V was pared by 4 bases and J by 0 bases, with 8 bases of the junction left unmatched. The CDR3, as DNA: TGCGCCAGCAGCCCTCCGACTAGCGGATCTAGCACAGATACGCAGTATTTT. Protein product: CASSPPTSGSSTDTQYF.

In its sample, this clone was seen a few times. This sequence joins TRBV29-1 and TRBJ1-2; 9 bases are a match to TRBD1. The trim removed 0 bases at V and 4 bases at J, leaving 0 bases unmatched. CDR1 and CDR2 (germline): SQVTM, ANQGSEA. The length of the CDR3 is 13 residues. CDR3 sequence (DNA): TGCAGCGTTGAAGAGACAGGGGGCTATGGCTACACCTTC. Translated, it gives CSVEETGGYGYTF.

The V gene is TRBV6-5, the J gene TRBJ1-6; D gene uncertain. Germline lookup yields CDR1 MNHEY and CDR2 SVGAGI. With 6 bases removed from V and 2 bases from J, the gap between germline ends came to 11 bases. This CDR3 has 15 amino acids. The CDR3 reads CASSPLRAYNSPLHF. In nucleotides, the CDR3 is TGTGCCAGCAGCCCCCTCCGGGCCTATAATTCACCCCTCCACTTT.

The chain links TRBV9 to TRBJ1-1; D gene uncertain. CDR1 and CDR2 from the germline V gene are SGDLS and YYNGEE. There are 14 residues in the CDR3. V was clipped by 4 bases and J by 1 base, with 11 bases between them. In nucleotides, the CDR3 is TGTGCCAGCAGCCCACGGACTGCGAACACTGAAGCTTTCTTT. It specifies CASSPRTANTEAFF.

The genes are TRBV19 and TRBJ2-7; D not resolved. Trimming shortened V by 1 base and J by 0 bases, and 7 bases separated the two germline ends. Germline V gene sequence: CDR1 LNHDA, CDR2 SQIVND (reference sequence). The CDR3 runs to 14 residues. In nucleotides, the CDR3 is TGTGCCAGTAGTATAGGTCCGAGCTCCTACGAGCAGTACTTC. Translated: CASSIGPSSYEQYF.

The rearrangement links TRBV10-3 to TRBJ1-2, with a possible D match to TRBD1 (6 bases). The V end lost 3 bases, the J end lost 11 bases, and 16 bases lay between the germline ends. CDR1 is ENHRY, CDR2 SYGVKD, per germline. CDR3 length equals 13 residues. In DNA form, the CDR3 reads TGTGCCATCAGTGAACCCGGGACATCCGGATACACCTTC. This sequence encodes CAISEPGTSGYTF.

The V and J genes are TRBV4-2 and TRBJ1-4; TRBD1 agrees at 7 bases. There are 19 residues in the CDR3. V lost 4 bases, J lost 3 bases, and 17 bases stayed unmatched. In germline, CDR1 is LGHNA, CDR2 YNFKEQ. The CDR3 here is CASSPTPGQARMANEKLFF. CDR3 nucleotides: TGTGCCAGCAGCCCCACCCCTGGACAGGCCAGGATGGCTAATGAAAAACTGTTTTTT.

The V call is TRBV5-4, the J call TRBJ1-2; 9 nucleotides match TRBD1. J was trimmed by 6 bases and V by 5 bases; bases with no gene match: 8. This CDR3 comprises 14 residues. The germline CDR1 and CDR2 sequences are SGHNT and YYREEE (reference sequence). CDR3 amino acids: CASRQQGAGDGYTF. CDR3 nucleotide sequence: TGTGCCAGCAGGCAACAGGGGGCGGGCGATGGCTACACCTTC.

The chain carries TRBV7-3 and TRBJ1-1; a weak D match, TRBD1 (6 bases). This CDR3 comprises 14 residues. The V end was cut by 4 bases, the J end by 1 base, with 10 bases between. Germline CDR1 SGHTA, CDR2 FQGTGA. In nucleotides, the CDR3 is TGTGCCAGCAGCTATTCGGGACAGAACACTGAAGCTTTCTTT. Protein: CASSYSGQNTEAFF.

The chain joins TRBV4-2 to TRBJ1-2; D gene ambiguous. Germline V gene data show CDR1 as LGHNA and CDR2 as YNFKEQ. The V gene lost 0 bases and the J gene lost 2 bases, with 7 bases spanning the gap. This CDR3 is 14 amino acids long. The CDR3 region has the DNA TGTGCCAGCAGCCAAGAGACAAGAAACTATGGCTACACCTTC. Amino acids: CASSQETRNYGYTF.